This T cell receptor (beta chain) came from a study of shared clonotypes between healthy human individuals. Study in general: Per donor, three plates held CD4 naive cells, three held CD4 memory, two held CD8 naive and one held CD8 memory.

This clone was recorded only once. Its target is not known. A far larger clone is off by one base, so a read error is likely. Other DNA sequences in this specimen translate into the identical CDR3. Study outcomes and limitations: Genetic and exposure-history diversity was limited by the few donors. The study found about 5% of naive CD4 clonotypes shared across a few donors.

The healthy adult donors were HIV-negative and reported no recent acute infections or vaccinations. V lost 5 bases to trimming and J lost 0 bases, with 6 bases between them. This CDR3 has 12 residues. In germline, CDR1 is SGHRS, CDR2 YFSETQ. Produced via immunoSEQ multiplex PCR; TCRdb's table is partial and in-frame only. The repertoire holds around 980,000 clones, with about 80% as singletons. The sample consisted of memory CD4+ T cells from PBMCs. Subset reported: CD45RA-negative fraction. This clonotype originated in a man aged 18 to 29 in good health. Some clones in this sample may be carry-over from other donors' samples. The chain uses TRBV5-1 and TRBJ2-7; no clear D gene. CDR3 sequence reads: CASSFSSYEQYF. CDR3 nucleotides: TGCGCCAGCAGTTTTAGCTCCTACGAGCAGTACTTC.